These 17 T cell receptor beta chains originate from one sample sequenced in a study of T cells in Graves' hyperthyroidism and ophthalmopathy. TCR beta CDR3 sequences were amplified from RNA transcripts. First-round RT-PCR of the TCR CDR3 relied on the HTBI primer set. MiXCR, applied by TCRdb to the multiplex PCR reads, yields one record per CDR3 protein. The repertoire holds roughly 700,000 distinct CDR3 sequences, with approximately 15% as singletons. The sequencing sample was made of blood. These receptors were taken from a woman aged 18 to 35 with Graves' hyperthyroidism.

This clonotype was counted between two and nine times. This chain links TRBV28 with TRBJ1-1, with 8 bases that match TRBD1. Looked up from germline, CDR1 is MDHEN and CDR2 is SYDVKM. Trimming took 6 bases from V and 1 from J; bases not matched to a gene: 7. This CDR3 has 15 residues. As DNA, the CDR3 is TGTGCCAGCAGCGCTATGGACAGGGAGAACACTGAAGCTTTCTTT. It codes for CASSAMDRENTEAFF. Based on the CDR3 plus reference TRBV28 and TRBJ1-1, the full variable domain is DVKVTQSSRYLVKRTGEKVFLECVQDMDHENMFWYRQDPGLGLRLIYFSYDVKMKEKGDIPEGYSVSREKKERFSLILESASTNQTSMYLCASSAMDRENTEAFFGQGTRLTVV.

This clonotype was seen many times. A junction end diverges from the germline sequence, so it may reflect a read error. The chain employs TRBV11-2 and TRBJ2-3; 10 bases fit TRBD2. The CDR3 runs to 16 residues. CDR1 and CDR2 from the germline V gene are SGHAT and FQNNGV. The CDR3 DNA follows: TGTGCCAGCAGCTACCAACTAGCGGGACGCACAGGTACGCAGTATTTT. Protein product: CASSYQLAGRTGTQYF. Supplemented by reference TRBV11-2 and TRBJ2-3, the full variable domain reads EAGVAQSPRYKIIEKRQSVAFWCNPISGHATLYWYQQILGQGPKLLIQFQNNGVVDDSQLPKDRFSAERLKGVDSTLKIQPAKLEDSAVYLCASSYQLAGRTGTQYFGPGTRLTVL.

This clonotype was detected only a few times. V usage is TRBV6-1 and J usage is TRBJ1-6, with D perhaps TRBD1 (5 bases). V was shortened by 6 bases and J by 6 bases, with 15 bases between the two germline ends. Germline V gene lookup returns CDR1 MNHNS and CDR2 SASEGT. The length of the CDR3 is 15 residues. In DNA form, the CDR3 reads TGTGCCAGCAGAAGACAGCTACGATTTAATTCACCCCTCCACTTT. Protein: CASRRQLRFNSPLHF.

This clonotype was detected many times. The chain employs TRBV6-1 and TRBJ2-7, with 12 bases identical to TRBD2. Germline lookup yields CDR1 MNHNS and CDR2 SASEGT. This CDR3 is built from 14 residues. Trimming took 7 bases from V and 6 from J; bases not matched to a gene: 7. The CDR3 spells CASILTSGSLEQYF. Here the CDR3 DNA reads TGTGCCAGCATCCTGACTAGCGGGAGTCTCGAGCAGTACTTC.

This clonotype was detected many times. V and J are TRBV18 and TRBJ2-2; possibly TRBD2 for D (6 bases). The V end lost 5 bases, the J end lost 4 bases, and 17 bases lay between the germline ends. This CDR3 spans 16 amino acids. Germline CDR1 is KGHSH and CDR2 is LQKENI. CDR3 in DNA: TGTGCCAGCTCAGCGGGACGGCGACCGGGCACCGGGGAGCTGTTTTTT. Its translation is CASSAGRRPGTGELFF. Combining the CDR3 with reference TRBV18 and TRBJ2-2 gives the whole variable domain NAGVMQNPRHLVRRRGQEARLRCSPMKGHSHVYWYRQLPEEGLKFMVYLQKENIIDESGMPKERFSAEFPKEGPSILRIQQVVRGDSAAYFCASSAGRRPGTGELFFGEGSRLTVL.

The table lists this clonotype with many counts. V gene TRBV3-1 combines with J gene TRBJ2-1; D is undetermined. The CDR3 loop spans 16 amino acids. The germline CDR1 and CDR2 sequences are LGHDT and YNNKEL (reference sequence). V was trimmed by 1 base and J by 0 bases, leaving 10 bases between them. CDR3 sequence (DNA): TGTGCCAGCAGCCAAGGTGTCCTTTACTCCTACAATGAGCAGTTCTTC. Its protein is CASSQGVLYSYNEQFF.

This clonotype has a count of ten or more. The V gene is TRBV20-1, the J gene TRBJ2-7; 9 bases match TRBD2. This CDR3 is built from 16 residues. V shed 5 bases, J shed 6 bases, and the junction held 17 bases outside the gene matches. In germline, CDR1 is DFQATT, CDR2 SNEGSKA (reference sequence). The CDR3 DNA reads as TGCAGTGCTCGGCCCGGGCGGGGCGGGAGGGTTGGCGAGCAGTACTTC. It yields the protein CSARPGRGGRVGEQYF.

The chain uses TRBV29-1 and TRBJ2-6, with D perhaps matching TRBD1 or TRBD2 (6 bases each). Trimming removed 4 bases at V and 5 bases at J, with 18 bases between. CDR1 and CDR2 (germline): SQVTM, ANQGSEA. The length of the CDR3 is 16 residues. CDR3 protein: CSVAGVGGLRANVLTF. The CDR3 DNA sequence: TGCAGCGTTGCAGGAGTCGGGGGCTTACGGGCCAACGTCCTGACTTTC. Full variable domain (rest looked up from reference TRBV29-1 and TRBJ2-6): SAVISQKPSRDICQRGTSLTIQCQVDSQVTMMFWYRQQPGQSLTLIATANQGSEATYESGFVIDKFPISRPNLTFSTLTVSNMSPEDSSIYLCSVAGVGGLRANVLTFGAGSRLTVL.

This clonotype was counted many times. The chain links TRBV6-5 to TRBJ1-2, with D unclear. This CDR3 spans 16 amino acids. V shed 0 bases and J shed 4 bases, with 15 bases lying between them. Germline CDR1 and CDR2: MNHEY and SVGAGI. CDR3: CASSYSNPALGYGYTF. CDR3 nucleotide sequence: TGTGCCAGCAGTTACTCGAATCCTGCACTTGGCTATGGCTACACCTTC.

This clonotype appeared many times. The chain links TRBV27 to TRBJ2-1, with TRBD2 matching 8 bases. Germline CDR1 reads MNHEY; CDR2 reads SMNVEV (reference sequence). The length of the CDR3 is 15 residues. V lost 3 bases to trimming and J lost 8 bases; unmatched junction nucleotides: 9. The CDR3 DNA sequence: TGTGCCAGCAGTTTTAAACTAGCGGTAGGGGATGAGCAGTTCTTC. Translated, it gives CASSFKLAVGDEQFF.

This clonotype was detected ten times or more. The chain couples TRBV11-2 to TRBJ1-6; tentative D call: TRBD1 (6 bases). This CDR3 spans 15 amino acids. Germline V gene data show CDR1 as SGHAT and CDR2 as FQNNGV. Trimming took 1 base from V and 10 from J, leaving 14 bases between them. CDR3 sequence (DNA): TGTGCCAGCAGCTTAGTTGCGGGGGCAGGATCACCCCTCCACTTT. Residues: CASSLVAGAGSPLHF.

There are many counts of this clonotype. This chain links TRBV6-2 or TRBV6-3 with TRBJ2-3; weak D call: TRBD2 (5 bases). With 7 bases removed from V and 3 bases from J, the gap between germline ends came to 20 bases. Germline CDR1 is MNHEY and CDR2 is SVGEGT. There are 16 residues in the CDR3. Here the CDR3 DNA reads TGTGCCAGCACCCGCCCGAGGGCCAGAGGAACAGATACGCAGTATTTT. Translating gives CASTRPRARGTDTQYF.

For this clonotype: Possible read error: a much larger clone is one base away. V usage is TRBV30 and J usage is TRBJ1-1; D uncertain. The CDR3 consists of 13 residues. V was cut by 4 bases and J by 3 bases, with 12 bases left in between. The V gene's germline CDR1 is GTSNPN and CDR2 SVGIG (reference sequence). CDR3 coding DNA: TGTGCCTGGAATGCAGGAGCATACACTGAAGCTTTCTTT. Translated, it gives CAWNAGAYTEAFF.

This clonotype has ten or more counts. The chain uses TRBV7-8 and TRBJ2-7; D perhaps matches TRBD1 (5 bases). CDR3 size: 14 residues. The germline CDR1 and CDR2 sequences are SGHVS and FQNEAQ. Trimming left V 1 base short and J 6 bases short, with 13 bases between. The CDR3 reads CASSLDLGQGEQYF. The CDR3 coding sequence is TGTGCCAGCAGCTTAGACCTTGGGCAGGGCGAGCAGTACTTC.

This chain uses TRBV19 with TRBJ2-1; no definite D call. The CDR3 contains 11 residues. Trimming cost V 1 base and J 10 bases, with 5 bases left between them. Per germline, CDR1 LNHDA and CDR2 SQIVND (reference sequence). The CDR3 DNA reads as TGTGCCAGTAGTATAGGCCCCGAGCAGTTCTTC. Translation gives CASSIGPEQFF.

This chain links TRBV2 with TRBJ2-5; a possible D gene is TRBD2 (6 bases). Germline-derived CDR1 and CDR2 are SNHLY and FYNNEI. The V end lost 7 bases, the J end lost 1 base, and 13 bases lay between the germline ends. CDR3 length equals 14 residues. The CDR3 nucleotides are TGTGCCAGCAAACTTGCGGAGGGCCAAGAGACCCAGTACTTC. This sequence encodes CASKLAEGQETQYF. Looking up the rest from reference TRBV2 and TRBJ2-5 gives the full variable domain: EPEVTQTPSHQVTQMGQEVILRCVPISNHLYFYWYRQILGQKVEFLVSFYNNEISEKSEIFDDQFSVERPDGSNFTLKIRSTKLEDSAMYFCASKLAEGQETQYFGPGTRLLVL.

This clonotype has at least ten counts. The genes are TRBV7-9 and TRBJ2-7; D is possibly TRBD2 (6 bases). In germline, CDR1 is SEHNR, CDR2 FQNEAQ (reference sequence). Between the trimmed V and J ends, which lost 5 bases and 6 bases, there was a span of 11 bases. The CDR3 is made up of 12 amino acids. The CDR3: CASSRLVGEQYF. CDR3 DNA: TGTGCCAGCAGCAGACTAGTCGGCGAGCAGTACTTC.